These 29 T cell receptor beta chains came from one sample sequenced in a study of cytomegalovirus exposure and HLA in healthy donors. With 60 Vbeta and 13 Jbeta primers, the PCR was carried out. Profiled with immunoSEQ multiplex PCR; TCRdb holds only in-frame clones, not every one. The sample contains over 90,000 clones, roughly 80% of which appear only once. Sequenced: PBMCs. The receptors derive from a male donor in good health and CMV-seropositive.

The chain uses TRBV7-9 and TRBJ2-1; TRBD2 matches at 8 bases. The germline V gene has CDR1 SEHNR and CDR2 FQNEAQ (reference sequence). This CDR3 has 15 residues. The J segment lost 2 bases and the V segment lost 5 bases, leaving 5 bases of the junction unmatched. CDR3 region: CASSPGGPPYNEQFF. The CDR3 coding sequence is TGTGCCAGCAGCCCGGGAGGGCCCCCCTACAATGAGCAGTTCTTC.

This chain links TRBV19 with TRBJ1-1; 10 positions match TRBD1. The germline V gene has CDR1 LNHDA and CDR2 SQIVND (reference sequence). V lost 7 bases and J lost 4; bases outside the gene matches: 12. The CDR3 totals 16 residues. CDR3 in DNA: TGTGCCAGTATTCCGGGACAGGGGACAATGAGCACTGAAGCTTTCTTT. Protein: CASIPGQGTMSTEAFF.

This rearrangement joins TRBV7-2 to TRBJ1-2; 8 bases are shared with TRBD1. Looked up from germline, CDR1 is SGHTA and CDR2 is FQGNSA. Trimming took 4 bases from V and 7 from J; bases not matched to a gene: 11. This CDR3 has 15 residues. CDR3 sequence: CASSWAPGGVSGYTF. Here the CDR3 DNA reads TGTGCCAGCAGCTGGGCCCCAGGGGGCGTTTCTGGCTACACCTTC.

This chain links TRBV5-1 with TRBJ2-2; no clear D gene. CDR1 SGHRS and CDR2 YFSETQ come from the germline V gene. The CDR3 covers 13 residues. Trimming pared 5 bases from V and 1 base from J, leaving 6 bases between. CDR3: CASSLGNTGELFF. The CDR3 coding sequence is TGCGCCAGCAGTCTAGGGAACACCGGGGAGCTGTTTTTT.

This rearrangement joins TRBV28 to TRBJ2-7; D unresolved. Per the germline V gene, CDR1 is MDHEN and CDR2 is SYDVKM. Trimming pared 5 bases from V and 6 bases from J, leaving 11 bases between. CDR3 size: 12 residues. The CDR3 sequence: CASSLSLVEQYF. CDR3 in DNA: TGTGCCAGCAGTCTTTCGCTAGTCGAGCAGTACTTC. Based on the CDR3 plus reference TRBV28 and TRBJ2-7, the full variable domain is DVKVTQSSRYLVKRTGEKVFLECVQDMDHENMFWYRQDPGLGLRLIYFSYDVKMKEKGDIPEGYSVSREKKERFSLILESASTNQTSMYLCASSLSLVEQYFGPGTRLTVT.

As concerns this clone: Sequence at one end of the junction differs from germline and may be a read error. The rearrangement links TRBV6-1 to TRBJ2-6; TRBD1 aligns across 9 bases. Germline V gene data show CDR1 as MNHNS and CDR2 as SASEGT. The CDR3 is 14 residues long. The CDR3 DNA sequence: TGTGCCAGCAGTGTCAGGACAGGGGCCAACGGCCTGACTTTC. Encoded protein: CASSVRTGANGLTF.

The V gene is TRBV5-1, the J gene TRBJ2-3; D perhaps matches TRBD2 (6 bases). The V and J ends lost 3 bases and 5 bases respectively, with 16 bases between them. This CDR3 has 15 residues. Per germline, CDR1 SGHRS and CDR2 YFSETQ. CDR3 in DNA: TGCGCCAGCAGCTGGGCCGACGGGGGAGGAGATACGCAGTATTTT. This gives the protein CASSWADGGGDTQYF.

This chain connects TRBV9 to TRBJ2-1, with 10 bases identical to TRBD1. With V trimmed by 4 bases and J by 10 bases, 5 bases remained unmatched. CDR1 SGDLS and CDR2 YYNGEE come from the germline V gene. The CDR3 has 13 amino acids. CDR3 sequence: CASSRQGAREQFF. The DNA for the CDR3 is TGTGCCAGCAGCCGACAGGGGGCCAGGGAGCAGTTCTTC.

J is TRBJ1-5 and V is TRBV15, with 7 positions matching TRBD1. V shed 0 bases and J 6 bases; nucleotides not matched to a gene: 5. In germline, CDR1 is LNHNV, CDR2 YYDKDF (reference sequence). This CDR3 is 15 amino acids long. CDR3 sequence reads: CATSRDPGGTQPQHF. The CDR3 DNA reads as TGTGCCACCAGCAGAGACCCAGGGGGTACTCAGCCCCAGCATTTT.

This clone occurred a few times. The chain joins TRBV5-5 to TRBJ1-2, with a possible D match to TRBD1 (5 bases). The length of the CDR3 is 12 residues. Trimming shortened V by 7 bases and J by 8 bases, and 15 bases separated the two germline ends. Germline CDR1 SGHKS, CDR2 YYEKEE (reference sequence). The CDR3 DNA is TGTGCCAGCTACTGGCAGGGCAAGGGCTACACCTTC. Translation gives CASYWQGKGYTF.

The CDR3 spells CASIDSGTAGELFF. In DNA form, the CDR3 reads TGTGCCAGCATCGACTCCGGGACAGCCGGGGAGCTGTTTTTT. This sequence joins TRBV5-6 and TRBJ2-2; 7 bases agree with TRBD1. CDR3 size: 14 residues. The germline CDR1 and CDR2 sequences are SGHDT and YYEEEE. Unmatched junction bases numbered 8, after V lost 6 bases and J lost 6 bases.

CDR3 protein: CASRSGLAGAHEQYF. As DNA, the CDR3 is TGTGCCAGCAGATCGGGGCTAGCGGGAGCCCACGAGCAGTACTTC. This chain connects TRBV11-2 to TRBJ2-7; TRBD2 aligns across 10 bases. V was clipped by 6 bases and J by 5 bases; unmatched bases: 10. The germline CDR1 and CDR2 sequences are SGHAT and FQNNGV. The CDR3 is 15 amino acids.

As to this clone: At one boundary the junction diverges from the germline segment, which might be a read error. The CDR3 coding sequence is TGTTCCAGCAGCACTCCCCATACTTTT. This sequence encodes CSSSTPHTF. The rearrangement uses TRBV7-9 and TRBJ1-1; D not certain. The CDR3 runs to 9 residues. Germline assignment: CDR1 SEHNR and CDR2 FQNEAQ (reference sequence). The variable domain in full, completed from reference TRBV7-9 and TRBJ1-1, reads DTGVSQNPRHKITKRGQNVTFRCDPISEHNRLYWYRQTLGQGPEFLTYFQNEAQLEKSRLLSDRFSAERPKGSFSTLEIQRTEQGDSAMYLCSSSTPHTFGQGTRLTVV.

V and J are TRBV30 and TRBJ2-3; D may be TRBD2 (6 bases). The CDR3 extends over 12 amino acids. The germline V gene has CDR1 GTSNPN and CDR2 SVGIG (reference sequence). Deletions cut 2 bases from V and 5 bases from J, with 8 bases between. CDR3 bases: TGTGCCTGGAGTAAGGGAGGAGATACGCAGTATTTT. Translating it yields CAWSKGGDTQYF.

The rearrangement joins TRBV7-9 to TRBJ2-2; D is perhaps TRBD1 (6 bases). Trimming took off 5 bases at V and 4 bases at J, with 17 bases between the two ends. The length of the CDR3 is 16 residues. The V gene's germline CDR1 is SEHNR and CDR2 FQNEAQ (reference sequence). Here the CDR3 reads CASSPRGGRATGELFF. CDR3 sequence (DNA): TGTGCCAGCAGCCCCAGGGGCGGAAGAGCCACCGGGGAGCTGTTTTTT.

The rearrangement links TRBV2 to TRBJ2-3, with 8 nucleotides matching TRBD2. The germline gives CDR1 SNHLY, CDR2 FYNNEI. The CDR3 is 14 amino acids. V was clipped by 4 bases and J by 3 bases; unmatched bases: 3. The CDR3 loop reads CASSATGGTDTQYF. CDR3 in DNA: TGTGCCAGCAGTGCTACGGGGGGGACAGATACGCAGTATTTT.

The chain employs TRBV4-3 and TRBJ2-1; no reliable D call. Germline loops: CDR1 LGHNA, CDR2 YSLEER. The V end was cut by 0 bases, the J end by 9 bases, with 9 bases between. This CDR3 spans 13 amino acids. The CDR3 region is CASSQEYSAEQFF. As DNA, the CDR3 is TGCGCCAGCAGCCAAGAATACAGTGCTGAGCAGTTCTTC.

The chain employs TRBV7-9 and TRBJ2-2; D ambiguous. The CDR3 covers 16 residues. The V gene's germline CDR1 is SEHNR and CDR2 FQNEAQ (reference sequence). The V end was cut by 4 bases, the J end by 1 base, with 13 bases between. CDR3 residues: CASSSRQRLNTGELFF. The CDR3 nucleotides read TGTGCCAGCAGCTCGAGACAACGCCTGAACACCGGGGAGCTGTTTTTT.

This chain uses TRBV27 with TRBJ2-7; 10 nucleotides line up with TRBD2. The J segment lost 7 bases and the V segment lost 5 bases, leaving 5 bases of the junction unmatched. Per germline, CDR1 MNHEY and CDR2 SMNVEV (reference sequence). The CDR3 has 13 amino acids. The CDR3 DNA reads TGTGCCAGCAGTGGGACTAGCGCCTGGGAGCAGTACTTC. The encoded protein is CASSGTSAWEQYF.

The chain joins TRBV18 to TRBJ2-2, with D uncertain. Germline V gene sequence: CDR1 KGHSH, CDR2 LQKENI. The V and J ends lost 2 bases and 2 bases respectively, with 6 bases between them. The CDR3 has 14 residues. Here the CDR3 reads CASSPRENTGELFF. DNA of the CDR3: TGTGCCAGCTCACCAAGAGAAAACACCGGGGAGCTGTTTTTT.

The chain has TRBV28 and TRBJ1-2, with D hard to call. Looked up from germline, CDR1 is MDHEN and CDR2 is SYDVKM. The CDR3 covers 14 residues. V lost 2 bases, J lost 8 bases, and 15 bases lay in between. CDR3 region: CASSLNTQYRGYTF. The CDR3 nucleotides read TGTGCCAGCAGTTTAAACACACAGTATCGCGGCTACACCTTC.

The rearrangement links TRBV5-4 to TRBJ2-1; 12 bases are shared with TRBD2. The CDR3 extends over 17 amino acids. Per the germline V gene, CDR1 is SGHNT and CDR2 is YYREEE (reference sequence). Unmatched junction bases numbered 10, after V lost 3 bases and J lost 6 bases. CDR3: CASSSLLAGGLGNEQFF. For the CDR3, the DNA is TGTGCCAGCAGCTCTCTCCTAGCGGGAGGGCTCGGCAATGAGCAGTTCTTC.

V usage is TRBV5-1 and J usage is TRBJ2-7; D might be TRBD1 (5 bases). The germline gives CDR1 SGHRS, CDR2 YFSETQ. The V end lost 0 bases, the J end lost 6 bases, and 10 bases lay between the germline ends. The CDR3 contains 13 residues. The CDR3 here is CASSLEGFSEQYF. Written as DNA, the CDR3 is TGCGCCAGCAGCTTGGAGGGGTTTAGCGAGCAGTACTTC. Complete variable domain (other parts from reference TRBV5-1 and TRBJ2-7): KAGVTQTPRYLIKTRGQQVTLSCSPISGHRSVSWYQQTPGQGLQFLFEYFSETQRNKGNFPGRFSGRQFSNSRSEMNVSTLELGDSALYLCASSLEGFSEQYFGPGTRLTVT.

This chain uses TRBV18 with TRBJ2-5; TRBD2 aligns across 9 bases. CDR1 and CDR2 from the germline V gene are KGHSH and LQKENI. The CDR3 is 16 residues long. Losses at the gene ends were 2 bases for V and 9 bases for J; bases not matched to a gene: 13. The CDR3 loop is CASSPDRGRALVSQYF. CDR3 DNA: TGTGCCAGCTCACCAGATCGCGGGAGGGCCCTGGTGTCCCAGTACTTC.

DNA of the CDR3: TGTGCCAGCCTCAGGGAAGGGTCCTACGAGCAGTACTTC. This sequence encodes CASLREGSYEQYF. The chain recombines TRBV28 with TRBJ2-7; maybe TRBD1 (5 bases). CDR3 length: 13 amino acids. With 8 bases removed from V and 1 base from J, the gap between germline ends came to 12 bases. The germline V gene encodes CDR1 MDHEN and CDR2 SYDVKM.

This clone was recorded a few times. The rearrangement links TRBV5-4 to TRBJ2-2; 10 bases agree with TRBD2. From germline, CDR1 is SGHNT and CDR2 YYREEE (reference sequence). With 1 base clipped from V and 6 bases from J, the junction kept 3 bases outside the gene matches. This CDR3 is 15 amino acids long. The CDR3 coding sequence is TGTGCCAGCAGCTTGTTCCTAGCGGGAGCCGGGGAGCTGTTTTTT. Translated: CASSLFLAGAGELFF.

The chain recombines TRBV29-1 with TRBJ2-7, with a tentative D call TRBD1 (5 bases). V was cut by 2 bases and J by 7 bases, with 18 bases left in between. Germline V lookup: CDR1 SQVTM, CDR2 ANQGSEA. The CDR3 has 14 amino acids. For the CDR3, the DNA is TGCAGCGTTGAATATGTTGGTAGGGGTAGAGAGCAGTACTTC. Translating gives CSVEYVGRGREQYF.

This clone showed up just a few times. The chain uses TRBV4-3 and TRBJ2-7, with 7 bases lining up with TRBD1. Trimming cost V 3 bases and J 0 bases; bases outside gene matches: 2. Germline lookup yields CDR1 LGHNA and CDR2 YSLEER. The length of the CDR3 is 14 residues. In DNA form, the CDR3 reads TGCGCCAGCAGCCACGGGACAGCCTCCTACGAGCAGTACTTC. Translating gives CASSHGTASYEQYF.

The rearrangement uses TRBV9 and TRBJ2-2; 14 bases match TRBD2. The CDR3 loop spans 20 amino acids. Trimming took 4 bases from V and 7 from J; bases not matched to a gene: 18. Germline CDR1 is SGDLS and CDR2 is YYNGEE. Here the CDR3 reads CASSKAVPGLAGEKDGELFF. DNA of the CDR3: TGTGCCAGCAGCAAAGCGGTCCCGGGACTAGCGGGAGAAAAGGACGGGGAGCTGTTTTTT.